This T cell receptor beta chain came from a study of blood T cell repertoires in COVID-19. Study-level information: The origin of the acute and convalescent COVID-19 samples was the United States, Italy and Spain. In each case, the material was cDNA or gDNA derived from T cells, B-cell-depleted T cells, or PBMCs.

Methods used by the authors: Reference gene primer amplification gave nucleated cell count estimates. Only in-frame clones appear in the TCRdb table, and some are missing; sequencing was by immunoSEQ multiplex PCR. From that table come the V and J calls and clone size; the DNA was used to work out D and trimming. This table holds under 500,000 clones, around 89% found once. Trimming left V 0 bases short and J 5 bases short, with 8 bases between. The CDR3 contains 14 residues. CDR1 is MNHEY and CDR2 is SVGAGI in the germline V gene. The chain has TRBV6-5 and TRBJ1-5; a weak D match, TRBD1 (5 bases). Specimen: peripheral blood. The clonotype originates from a woman aged 25 to 45 with acute or convalescent COVID-19. The CDR3, as DNA: TGTGCCAGCAGTTACTCGGGGGGGGATCAGCCCCAGCATTTT. This encodes CASSYSGGDQPQHF.